The clone carrying this T cell receptor (beta chain) was seen many times. RNA transcripts yielded amplified TCR beta CDR3 regions. First-round RT-PCR targeting the TCR CDR3 was performed with the HTBI primer set. TCRdb fed the multiplex PCR reads into MiXCR, producing one record per CDR3 protein. The profile shows some 600,000 distinct CDR3 sequences, 14% of them singletons. The sample is drawn from a study of T cells in Graves' hyperthyroidism and ophthalmopathy. There are 14 residues in the CDR3. Trimming removed 5 bases from V and 5 bases from J; junction bases left unmatched: 7. Germline V gene data show CDR1 as SGHNT and CDR2 as YENEEA. Reasons for excluding patients were uncontrolled infection, other autoimmune disease, pregnancy or lactation.

Material for sequencing was blood. The gene calls are TRBV11-3 and TRBJ1-2; the match to TRBD1 covers 8 bases. The source of this sequence is a woman aged 30 to 39 with Graves' hyperthyroidism that later progressed to Graves' ophthalmopathy. CDR3 sequence: CASSPRTGTYGYTF. Here the CDR3 DNA reads TGTGCCAGCAGCCCCCGGACAGGGACGTATGGCTACACCTTC.